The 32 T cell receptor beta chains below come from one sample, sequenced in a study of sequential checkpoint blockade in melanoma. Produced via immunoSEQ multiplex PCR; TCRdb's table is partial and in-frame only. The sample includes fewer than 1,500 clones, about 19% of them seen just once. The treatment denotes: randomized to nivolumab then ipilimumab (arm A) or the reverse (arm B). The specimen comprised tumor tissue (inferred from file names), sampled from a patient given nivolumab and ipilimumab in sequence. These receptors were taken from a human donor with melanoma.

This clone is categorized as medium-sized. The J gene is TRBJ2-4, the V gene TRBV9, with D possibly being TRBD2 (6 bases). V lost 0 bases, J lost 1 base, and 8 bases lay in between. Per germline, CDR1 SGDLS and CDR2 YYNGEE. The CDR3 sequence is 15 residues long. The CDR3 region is CASSVGGVAKNIQYF. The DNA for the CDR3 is TGTGCCAGCAGCGTAGGGGGGGTTGCCAAAAACATTCAGTACTTC.

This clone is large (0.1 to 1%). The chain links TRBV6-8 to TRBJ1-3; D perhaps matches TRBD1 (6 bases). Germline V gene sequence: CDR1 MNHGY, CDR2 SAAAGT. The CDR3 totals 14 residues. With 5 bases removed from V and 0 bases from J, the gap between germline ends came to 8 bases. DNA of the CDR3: TGTGCCAGCAGTGAGGGGGACTCTGGAAACACCATATATTTT. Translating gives CASSEGDSGNTIYF.

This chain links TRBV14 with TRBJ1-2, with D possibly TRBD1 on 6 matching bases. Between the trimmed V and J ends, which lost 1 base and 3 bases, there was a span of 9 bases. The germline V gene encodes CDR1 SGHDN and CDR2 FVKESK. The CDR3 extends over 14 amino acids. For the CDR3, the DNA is TGTGCCAGCAGCCAAGCCTGGACAGACTATGGCTACACCTTC. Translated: CASSQAWTDYGYTF.

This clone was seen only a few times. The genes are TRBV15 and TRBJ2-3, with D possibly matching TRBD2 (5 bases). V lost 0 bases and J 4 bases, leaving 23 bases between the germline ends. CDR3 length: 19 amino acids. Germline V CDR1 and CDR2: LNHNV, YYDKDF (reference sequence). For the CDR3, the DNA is TGTGCCACCAGCAGAGACCTCGGGTCGGGGTTCAGAGGGCCAGATACGCAGTATTTT. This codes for CATSRDLGSGFRGPDTQYF.

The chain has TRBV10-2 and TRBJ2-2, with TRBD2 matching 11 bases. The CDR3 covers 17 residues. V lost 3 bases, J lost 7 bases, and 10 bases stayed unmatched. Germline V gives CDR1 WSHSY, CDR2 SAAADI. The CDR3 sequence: CASSDPGTSGRGGELFF. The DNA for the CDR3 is TGCGCCAGCAGTGATCCCGGGACTAGCGGACGTGGCGGGGAGCTGTTTTTT.

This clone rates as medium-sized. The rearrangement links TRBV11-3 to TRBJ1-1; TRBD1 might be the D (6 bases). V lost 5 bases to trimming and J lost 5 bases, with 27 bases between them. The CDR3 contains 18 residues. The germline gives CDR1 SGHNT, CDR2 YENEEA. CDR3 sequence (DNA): TGTGCCAGCAGCCCGACCCGGGGGGGGGCTAGGGGAGAAACTGAAGCTTTCTTT. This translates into CASSPTRGGARGETEAFF.

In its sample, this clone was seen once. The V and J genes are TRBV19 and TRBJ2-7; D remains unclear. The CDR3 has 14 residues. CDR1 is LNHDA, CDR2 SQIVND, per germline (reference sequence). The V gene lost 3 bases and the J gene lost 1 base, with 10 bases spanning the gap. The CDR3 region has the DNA TGTGCCAGTAGTATTCGGCGGAATTCCTACGAGCAGTACTTC. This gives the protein CASSIRRNSYEQYF.

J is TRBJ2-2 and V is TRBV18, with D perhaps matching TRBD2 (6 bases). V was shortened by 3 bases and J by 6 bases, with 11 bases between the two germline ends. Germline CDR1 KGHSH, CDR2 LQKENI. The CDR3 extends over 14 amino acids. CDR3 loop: CASSPQTGAGELFF. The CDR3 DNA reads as TGTGCCAGCTCACCTCAGACGGGGGCCGGGGAGCTGTTTTTT.

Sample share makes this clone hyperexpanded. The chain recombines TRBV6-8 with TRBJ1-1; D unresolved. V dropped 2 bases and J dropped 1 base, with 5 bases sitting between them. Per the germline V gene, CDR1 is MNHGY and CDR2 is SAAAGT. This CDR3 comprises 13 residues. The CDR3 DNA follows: TGTGCCAGCAGTTACGGGTGGAACACTGAAGCTTTCTTT. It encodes CASSYGWNTEAFF.

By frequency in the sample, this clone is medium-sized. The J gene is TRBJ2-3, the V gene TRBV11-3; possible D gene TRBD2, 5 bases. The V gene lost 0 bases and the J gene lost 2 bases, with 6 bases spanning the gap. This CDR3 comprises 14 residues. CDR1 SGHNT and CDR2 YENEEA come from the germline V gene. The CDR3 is CASSLERDTDTQYF. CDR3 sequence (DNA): TGTGCCAGCAGCTTAGAGAGGGACACAGATACGCAGTATTTT. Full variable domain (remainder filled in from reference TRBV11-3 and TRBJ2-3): EAGVVQSPRYKIIEKKQPVAFWCNPISGHNTLYWYLQNLGQGPELLIRYENEEAVDDSQLPKDRFSAERLKGVDSTLKIQPAELGDSAVYLCASSLERDTDTQYFGPGTRLTVL.

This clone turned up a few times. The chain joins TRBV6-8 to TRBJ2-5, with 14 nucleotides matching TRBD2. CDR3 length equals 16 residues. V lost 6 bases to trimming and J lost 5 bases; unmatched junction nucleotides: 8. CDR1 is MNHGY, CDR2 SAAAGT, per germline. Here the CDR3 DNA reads TGTGCCAGCAGCGGACTAGCGGGGGGTGAGTCGGAGACCCAGTACTTC. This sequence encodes CASSGLAGGESETQYF.

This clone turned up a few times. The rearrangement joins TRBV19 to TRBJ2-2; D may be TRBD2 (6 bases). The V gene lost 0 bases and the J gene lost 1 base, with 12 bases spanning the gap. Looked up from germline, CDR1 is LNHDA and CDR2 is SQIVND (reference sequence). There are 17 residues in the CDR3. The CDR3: CASSIDGSGVNTGELFF. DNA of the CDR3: TGTGCCAGTAGTATAGACGGTAGCGGAGTGAACACCGGGGAGCTGTTTTTT.

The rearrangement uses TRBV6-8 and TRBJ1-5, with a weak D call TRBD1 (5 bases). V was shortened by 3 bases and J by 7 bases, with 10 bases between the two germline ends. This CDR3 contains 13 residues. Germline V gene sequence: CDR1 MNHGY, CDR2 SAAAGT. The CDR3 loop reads CASSYRGSQPQHF. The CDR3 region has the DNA TGTGCCAGCAGTTATAGGGGCAGCCAGCCCCAGCATTTT.

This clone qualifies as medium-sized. CDR3 bases: TGTGCCAGCACGGCTAGCACAGGGGGCCTGGGCACTGAAGCTTTCTTT. This codes for CASTASTGGLGTEAFF. This chain connects TRBV11-3 to TRBJ1-1, with 9 nucleotides matching TRBD1. The length of the CDR3 is 16 residues. V lost 7 bases, J lost 4 bases, and 13 bases stayed unmatched. The V gene's germline CDR1 is SGHNT and CDR2 YENEEA.

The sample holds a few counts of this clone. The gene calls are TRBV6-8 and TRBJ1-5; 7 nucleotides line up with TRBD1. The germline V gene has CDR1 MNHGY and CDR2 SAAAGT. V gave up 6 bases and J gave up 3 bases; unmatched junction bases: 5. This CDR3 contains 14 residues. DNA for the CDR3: TGTGCCAGCAGCTACAGGGGAGACAATCAGCCCCAGCATTTT. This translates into CASSYRGDNQPQHF.

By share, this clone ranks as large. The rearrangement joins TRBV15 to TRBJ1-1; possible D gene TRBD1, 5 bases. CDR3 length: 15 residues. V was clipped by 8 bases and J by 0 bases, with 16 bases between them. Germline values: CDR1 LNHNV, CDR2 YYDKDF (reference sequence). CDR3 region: CATADSFGMNTEAFF. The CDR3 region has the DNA TGTGCCACCGCCGACAGCTTCGGTATGAACACTGAAGCTTTCTTT.

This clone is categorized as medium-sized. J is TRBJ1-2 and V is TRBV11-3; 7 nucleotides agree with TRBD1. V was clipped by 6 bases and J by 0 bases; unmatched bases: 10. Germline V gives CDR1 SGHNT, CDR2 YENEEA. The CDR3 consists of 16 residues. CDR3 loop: CASRLVRGTANYGYTF. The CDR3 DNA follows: TGTGCCAGCAGATTGGTCAGGGGGACCGCTAACTATGGCTACACCTTC.

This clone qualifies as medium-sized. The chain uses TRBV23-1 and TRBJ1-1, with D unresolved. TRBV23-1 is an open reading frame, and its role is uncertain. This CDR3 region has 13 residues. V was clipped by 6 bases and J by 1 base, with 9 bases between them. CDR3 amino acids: CASSQDGNTEAFF. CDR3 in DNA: TGCGCCAGCAGCCAAGATGGGAACACTGAAGCTTTCTTT.

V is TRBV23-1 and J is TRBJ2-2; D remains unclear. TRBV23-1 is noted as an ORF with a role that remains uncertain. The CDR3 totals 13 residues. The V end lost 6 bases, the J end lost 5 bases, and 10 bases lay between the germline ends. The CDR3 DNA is TGCGCCAGCAGCTTGTACCAGACCGGGGAGCTGTTTTTT. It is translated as CASSLYQTGELFF.

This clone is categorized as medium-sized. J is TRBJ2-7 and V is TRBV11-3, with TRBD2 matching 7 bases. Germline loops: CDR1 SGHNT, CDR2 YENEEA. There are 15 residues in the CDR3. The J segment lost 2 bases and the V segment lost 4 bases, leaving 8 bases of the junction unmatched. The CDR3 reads CASSSPGRAPYEQYF. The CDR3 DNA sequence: TGTGCCAGCAGCTCACCTGGGAGGGCGCCCTACGAGCAGTACTTC.

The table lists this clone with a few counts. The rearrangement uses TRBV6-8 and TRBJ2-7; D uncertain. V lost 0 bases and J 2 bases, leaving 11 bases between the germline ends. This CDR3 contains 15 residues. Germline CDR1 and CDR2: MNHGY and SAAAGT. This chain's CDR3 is CASSYSSGSAYEQYF. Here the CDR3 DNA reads TGTGCCAGCAGTTACTCGAGTGGAAGCGCCTACGAGCAGTACTTC.

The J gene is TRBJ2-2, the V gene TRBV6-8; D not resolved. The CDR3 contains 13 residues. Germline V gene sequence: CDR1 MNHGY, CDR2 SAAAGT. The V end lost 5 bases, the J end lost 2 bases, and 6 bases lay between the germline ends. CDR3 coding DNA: TGTGCCAGCAGTGAGGACAACACCGGGGAGCTGTTTTTT. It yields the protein CASSEDNTGELFF.

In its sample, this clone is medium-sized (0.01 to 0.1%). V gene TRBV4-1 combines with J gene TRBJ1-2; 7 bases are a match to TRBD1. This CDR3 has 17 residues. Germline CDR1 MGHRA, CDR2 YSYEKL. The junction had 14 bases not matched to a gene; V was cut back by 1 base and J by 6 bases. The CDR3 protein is CASSQAEVGNRGDGYTF. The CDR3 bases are TGCGCCAGCAGCCAAGCGGAGGTTGGGAACAGGGGTGATGGCTACACCTTC.

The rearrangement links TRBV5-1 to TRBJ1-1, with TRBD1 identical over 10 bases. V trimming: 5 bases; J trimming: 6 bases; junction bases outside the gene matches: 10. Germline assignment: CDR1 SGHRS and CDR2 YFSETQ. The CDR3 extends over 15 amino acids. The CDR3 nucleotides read TGCGCCAGCAGTTCAGGGGGACAGGGGCACGCTGAAGCTTTCTTT. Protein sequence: CASSSGGQGHAEAFF.

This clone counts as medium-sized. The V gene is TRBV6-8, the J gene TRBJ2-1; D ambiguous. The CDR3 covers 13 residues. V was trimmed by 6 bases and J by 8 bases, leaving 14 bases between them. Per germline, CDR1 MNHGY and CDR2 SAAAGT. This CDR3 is CASSPKPEYEQFF. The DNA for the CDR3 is TGTGCCAGCAGCCCTAAACCTGAGTATGAGCAGTTCTTC.

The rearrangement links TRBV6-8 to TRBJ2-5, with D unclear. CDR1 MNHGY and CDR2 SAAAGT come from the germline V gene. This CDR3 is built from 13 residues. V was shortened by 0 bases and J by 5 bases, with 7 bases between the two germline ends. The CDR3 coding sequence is TGTGCCAGCAGTTACTCGGCTTTTGAGACCCAGTACTTC. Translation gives CASSYSAFETQYF.

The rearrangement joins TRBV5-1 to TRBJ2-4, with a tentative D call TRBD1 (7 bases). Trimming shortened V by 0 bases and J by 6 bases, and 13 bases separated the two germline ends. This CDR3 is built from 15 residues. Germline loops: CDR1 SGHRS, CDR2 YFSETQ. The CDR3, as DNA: TGCGCCAGCAGCTTGGAGGGGGCGCGGGGAAACATTCAGTACTTC. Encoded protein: CASSLEGARGNIQYF.

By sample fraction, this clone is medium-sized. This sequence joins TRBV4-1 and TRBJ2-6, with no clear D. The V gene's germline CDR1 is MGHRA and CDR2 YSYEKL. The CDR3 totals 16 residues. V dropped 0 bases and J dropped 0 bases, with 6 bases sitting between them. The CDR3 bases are TGCGCCAGCAGCCAAGAAGTGGGCTCTGGGGCCAACGTCCTGACTTTC. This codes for CASSQEVGSGANVLTF.

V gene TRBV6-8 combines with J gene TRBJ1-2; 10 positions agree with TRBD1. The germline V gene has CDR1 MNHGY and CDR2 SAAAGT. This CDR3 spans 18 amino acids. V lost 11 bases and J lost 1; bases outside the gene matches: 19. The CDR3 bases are TGTGCCGCTTGGGGGACAGGGGAAGGGTCGGGATTTAACTATGGCTACACCTTC. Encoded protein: CAAWGTGEGSGFNYGYTF.

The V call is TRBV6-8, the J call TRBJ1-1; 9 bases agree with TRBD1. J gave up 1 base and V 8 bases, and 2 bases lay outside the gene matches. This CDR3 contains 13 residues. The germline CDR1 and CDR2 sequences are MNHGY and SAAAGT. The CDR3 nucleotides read TGTGCCAGCGGGGACAGGGAGAACACTGAAGCTTTCTTT. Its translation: CASGDRENTEAFF.

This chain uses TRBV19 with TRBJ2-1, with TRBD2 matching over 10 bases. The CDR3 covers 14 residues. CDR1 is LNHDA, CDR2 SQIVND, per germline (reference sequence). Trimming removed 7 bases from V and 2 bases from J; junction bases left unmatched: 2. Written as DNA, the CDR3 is TGTGCCAGTACCGGGACTAGCGCCTACAATGAGCAGTTCTTC. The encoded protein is CASTGTSAYNEQFF.

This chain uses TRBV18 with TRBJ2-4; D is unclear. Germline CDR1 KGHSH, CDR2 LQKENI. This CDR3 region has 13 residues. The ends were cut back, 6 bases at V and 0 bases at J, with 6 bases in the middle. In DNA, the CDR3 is TGTGCCAGCTCGACCCTAGCCAAAAACATTCAGTACTTC. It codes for CASSTLAKNIQYF.